This T cell receptor beta chain was identified in a study of T cell changes during pregnancy in multiple sclerosis (dated by TCRdb to the late 2010s). Study-level background: In women with multiple sclerosis, the researchers looked at how the T cell repertoire shifted as pregnancy progressed.

Inclusive of the bounding cysteine and phenylalanine, the CDR3 is 13 residues long. Of the read, only the CDR3 DNA is kept; its 39 bases are in frame from base 1. V is pruned by 2 bases and J by 9 bases, leaving 3 bases of the junction without a gene match. According to the germline V gene, CDR1 reads MRHNA and CDR2 reads SNTAGT. Receptor libraries were prepared by the immunoSEQ multiplex PCR assay. This immuneACCESS table, as held by TCRdb, lists in-frame sequences with V and J called but not all clones. Of the missing ones, under half trace to an unresolved V gene in checked studies; the others have no known cause. Across this sample there are almost 40,000 clones, with 85% to 95% seen only once. The biggest ten clones account for roughly 0.38% of the sample. Notes on this clone: It has no known antigen specificity. The record has no base qualities; no much larger clone is one base away.

The receptor's source is a female donor in good health, enrolled as a control in a pregnancy study. Recombination linked TRBV6-4 to TRBJ2-1; TRBD2 fits 8 bases in the junction. The material sequenced was CD4+ T cells from peripheral blood mononuclear cells, taken in the third trimester of pregnancy. In nucleotides, the sequence is TGTGCCAGCAGTGACCTAGGACTAGCTGAGCAGTTCTTC. This translates into CASSDLGLAEQFF.